Listed below are T cell receptor beta chains from one sample, sequenced in a study of glioma-infiltrating T cells. MiXCR, applied by TCRdb to the multiplex PCR reads, yields one record per CDR3 protein. In the table there are 150,000 to 200,000 distinct CDR3 sequences, about 40% of which are singletons. Sequenced sample: glioma tissue, nonneoplastic brain tissue, or PBMCs (not recorded which). These receptors originate from a human donor with low-grade glioma or glioblastoma, undergoing nonglioma brain surgery, or in good health (not recorded which). Both conserved end residues are part of each CDR3. Fields, in order: J gene, clone size, D gene, V gene, CDR3 protein, CDR3 DNA. D genes are given only for firm matches. For some rows the clone size is stated as once, few or many, or as a class when expanded; others skip it.

>TRBJ2-1|NA|NA|TRBV4-1
CASSQIGGSSYEQFF
TGCGCCAGCAGCCAAATAGGGGGTTCCTCCTACGAGCAGTTCTTC
>TRBJ1-2|many|NA|TRBV10-3
CAMGDRDGYTF
TGTGCCATGGGGGATCGGGATGGCTACACCTTC
>TRBJ1-5|NA|TRBD1|TRBV3-1
CVSSQGDSGPQHF
TGTGTCAGCAGCCAAGGGGACAGCGGGCCCCAGCATTTT
>TRBJ2-7|few|TRBD1|TRBV25-1
CASSDKGTATYEQYF
TGTGCCAGCAGTGATAAGGGGACAGCCACCTACGAGCAGTACTTC
>TRBJ2-7|NA|NA|TRBV6-5
CASSYSTDSYEQYF
TGTGCCAGCAGTTACTCGACAGACTCCTACGAGCAGTACTTC
>TRBJ2-7|many|TRBD1|TRBV7-9
CASSRTGGEGEQYF
TGTGCCAGCAGCCGGACAGGGGGCGAGGGCGAGCAGTACTTC
>TRBJ2-1|NA|NA|TRBV10-3
CATEGSSGNDEQFF
TGTGCCACCGAAGGTTCTTCAGGGAACGATGAGCAGTTCTTC
>TRBJ1-6|many|NA|TRBV10-3
CASGTAPLEGSPLHF
TGTGCCAGCGGGACTGCCCCACTTGAGGGCTCACCCCTCCACTTT
>TRBJ1-2|NA|TRBD1|TRBV6-1
CASSEGDRVNYVYTF
TGTGCCAGCAGTGAAGGGGACAGGGTGAACTATGTCTACACCTTC
>TRBJ1-1|many|TRBD1|TRBV19
CASSVGQGTTEAFF
TGTGCCAGTAGTGTCGGACAGGGGACCACTGAAGCTTTCTTT
>TRBJ2-1|many|TRBD2|TRBV4-1
CASNIAGGPNEQFF
TGCGCCAGCAACATAGCGGGAGGGCCCAATGAGCAGTTCTTC
>TRBJ2-1|many|TRBD2|TRBV28
CASSMTSGRIYEQFF
TGTGCCAGCAGTATGACTAGCGGGAGGATTTATGAGCAGTTCTTC
>TRBJ2-7|many|NA|TRBV20-1
CSASPRVSSYEQYF
TGCAGTGCTAGCCCCAGGGTGAGCTCCTACGAGCAGTACTTC
>TRBJ2-5|NA|TRBD1|TRBV5-4
CASSRGVRSGQGDQYF
TGTGCCAGCAGCCGGGGTGTTAGAAGCGGCCAGGGGGACCAGTACTTC
>TRBJ2-5|many|TRBD1|TRBV28
CASSFKRGQETQYF
TGTGCCAGCAGTTTCAAGAGGGGGCAGGAGACCCAGTACTTC
>TRBJ2-1|NA|NA|TRBV15
CAKLPPYNEKFF
TGTGCCAAACTTCCTCCATACAATGAGAAGTTCTTC
>TRBJ2-7|once|NA|TRBV28
CASIEYNLHYEQYF
TGTGCCAGCATCGAGTATAACCTCCACTACGAGCAGTACTTC
>TRBJ2-3|NA|NA|TRBV24-1
CATSDLAAINTDTQYF
TGTGCCACCAGTGATTTGGCAGCTATTAACACAGATACGCAGTATTTT
>TRBJ1-3|few|NA|TRBV12-3/TRBV12-4
CASRPPGDTIYF
TGTGCCAGCAGACCACCCGGGGACACCATATATTTT
>TRBJ2-3|NA|TRBD2|TRBV4-1
CASSLGLAGAGTDTKYF
TGCGCCAGCAGCTTGGGGCTAGCGGGAGCAGGTACAGATACGAAGTATTTT
>TRBJ1-2|NA|TRBD1|TRBV7-2
CASSLQTGDQNGYTF
TGTGCCAGCAGCCTTCAGACAGGGGATCAAAATGGCTACACCTTC
>TRBJ2-7|NA|NA|TRBV7-9
CASRLGWEQYF
TGTGCCAGCAGATTAGGATGGGAGCAGTACTTC
>TRBJ2-2|many|TRBD2|TRBV27
CASRVAGGMAGELFF
TGTGCCAGCAGAGTAGCGGGAGGAATGGCCGGGGAGCTGTTTTTT
>TRBJ1-5|many|NA|TRBV28
CASWRGNQPQHF
TGTGCCAGCTGGCGGGGCAATCAGCCCCAGCATTTT
>TRBJ1-1|NA|NA|TRBV3-1
CASSQEASRGNTEAFF
TGTGCCAGCAGCCAAGAAGCCAGTAGAGGGAACACTGAAGCTTTCTTT
>TRBJ2-3|NA|TRBD2|TRBV28
CAGSLGLARTDTQYF
TGTGCCGGCAGTTTGGGACTAGCAAGGACAGATACGCAGTATTTT